The 20 T cell receptor beta chains below all came from one sample that was sequenced in a study of T cell responses to AZD1222 COVID-19 vaccine. Libraries were prepared by immunoSEQ multiplex PCR; TCRdb keeps only in-frame clonotypes and omits some of them. This sample has 55,000 to 85,000 clones, with 80% to 85% found just once. Sample: peripheral blood, taken on day 0 of AZD1222 vaccination. The source is an adult in good health.

This sequence joins TRBV2 and TRBJ1-5; 8 positions match TRBD1. V lost 6 bases, J lost 7 bases, and 8 bases stayed unmatched. There are 14 residues in the CDR3. Germline V gene lookup returns CDR1 SNHLY and CDR2 FYNNEI. In DNA form, the CDR3 reads TGTGCCAGCAGACCCGACAGGGGAATGCAGCCCCAGCATTTT. Its translation is CASRPDRGMQPQHF.

This clone was seen only a few times. V gene TRBV7-8 combines with J gene TRBJ2-3, with TRBD2 identical over 7 bases. The V segment lost 2 bases and the J segment 4 bases; nucleotides outside the gene matches: 9. CDR3 length: 16 residues. Germline V gene lookup returns CDR1 SGHVS and CDR2 FQNEAQ. The CDR3: CASSLFSSGVADTQYF. CDR3 nucleotide sequence: TGTGCCAGCAGCTTATTCTCCAGCGGGGTCGCAGATACGCAGTATTTT.

In this sample, this clone turned up once. The chain recombines TRBV4-3 with TRBJ1-1; D unclear. The CDR3 extends over 14 amino acids. CDR1 LGHNA and CDR2 YSLEER come from the germline V gene. The V end lost 4 bases, the J end lost 1 base, and 10 bases lay between the germline ends. CDR3 nucleotide sequence: TGCGCCAGCAGCCCGGGATGGAGGAACACTGAAGCTTTCTTT. Its translation: CASSPGWRNTEAFF.

This chain joins TRBV7-2 and TRBJ2-5; D gene ambiguous. Looked up from germline, CDR1 is SGHTA and CDR2 is FQGNSA. The CDR3 extends over 14 amino acids. V dropped 5 bases and J dropped 7 bases, with 17 bases sitting between them. The DNA of the CDR3 is TGTGCCAGCAGCCCCCGAGAAGGGTTTCGGACCCAGTACTTC. It specifies CASSPREGFRTQYF. Combining the CDR3 with reference TRBV7-2 and TRBJ2-5 gives the whole variable domain GAGVSQSPSNKVTEKGKDVELRCDPISGHTALYWYRQSLGQGLEFLIYFQGNSAPDKSGLPSDRFSAERTGGSVSTLTIQRTQQEDSAVYLCASSPREGFRTQYFGPGTRLLVL.

The table lists this clone with a few counts. The genes are TRBV5-1 and TRBJ2-5; maybe TRBD2 (5 bases). CDR1 is SGHRS and CDR2 is YFSETQ in the germline V gene. CDR3 length equals 16 residues. V was clipped by 3 bases and J by 5 bases, with 20 bases between them. The CDR3 here is CASSSAGVAGWETQYF. In DNA form, the CDR3 reads TGCGCCAGCAGCTCGGCGGGTGTGGCTGGCTGGGAGACCCAGTACTTC.

The V and J genes are TRBV21-1 and TRBJ1-5; the table's D call of TRBD1 was not tested on the DNA. TRBV21-1 is marked as a pseudogene. This CDR3 has 16 amino acids. The DNA for the CDR3 is TGTGCCAGCAGCAAAGTTTCCGTCAGGGCTCGGCAGCCCCAGCATTTT. Translated, it gives CASSKVSVRARQPQHF.

The chain links TRBV5-4 to TRBJ2-3; unclear D gene. This CDR3 has 13 residues. CDR1 and CDR2 from the germline V gene are SGHNT and YYREEE (reference sequence). V lost 1 base and J 2 bases, leaving 5 bases between the germline ends. CDR3 sequence reads: CASSLPVTDTQYF. CDR3 coding DNA: TGTGCCAGCAGCTTGCCCGTCACAGATACGCAGTATTTT.

The CDR3: CASSLAQPGLAGGIQYF. The DNA of the CDR3 is TGTGCCAGCAGCTTAGCACAGCCAGGACTAGCGGGGGGCATTCAGTACTTC. The chain combines TRBV7-2 with TRBJ2-4; 14 nucleotides match TRBD2. The V gene end was trimmed by 0 bases and the J gene end by 9 bases; junction bases not matched to a gene: 7. The germline gives CDR1 SGHTA, CDR2 FQGNSA. The CDR3 contains 17 residues. The entire variable domain, with the rest obtained from reference TRBV7-2 and TRBJ2-4, is as follows: GAGVSQSPSNKVTEKGKDVELRCDPISGHTALYWYRQSLGQGLEFLIYFQGNSAPDKSGLPSDRFSAERTGGSVSTLTIQRTQQEDSAVYLCASSLAQPGLAGGIQYFGAGTRLSVL.

The chain employs TRBV28 and TRBJ2-5; 7 bases fit TRBD2. This CDR3 is 14 amino acids long. Germline loops: CDR1 MDHEN, CDR2 SYDVKM. Unmatched junction bases numbered 6, after V lost 7 bases and J lost 1 base. The CDR3 protein is CASKSSGPQETQYF. The CDR3 DNA is TGTGCCAGCAAATCTAGCGGACCCCAAGAGACCCAGTACTTC.

The chain couples TRBV6-5 to TRBJ2-7; 8 bases line up with TRBD2. Germline CDR1 reads MNHEY; CDR2 reads SVGAGI. Trimming cost V 7 bases and J 4 bases; bases outside gene matches: 9. The CDR3 sequence is 14 residues long. The CDR3 loop reads CASTGGGLGYEQYF. DNA for the CDR3: TGTGCCAGCACCGGCGGGGGGTTGGGGTACGAGCAGTACTTC.

This sequence joins TRBV19 and TRBJ2-2; D remains unclear. CDR1 is LNHDA and CDR2 is SQIVND in the germline V gene (reference sequence). Trimming stripped 3 bases from V and 0 bases from J, with 11 bases between. The length of the CDR3 is 16 residues. CDR3 bases: TGTGCCAGTAGTATTGCTGGGAATACGAACACCGGGGAGCTGTTTTTT. The encoded protein is CASSIAGNTNTGELFF.

The chain links TRBV28 to TRBJ2-3, with 8 nucleotides matching TRBD1. V gave up 4 bases and J gave up 9 bases; unmatched junction bases: 3. Germline CDR1 is MDHEN and CDR2 is SYDVKM. CDR3 size: 12 residues. The CDR3, as DNA: TGTGCCAGCAGTTGGGACAGGTCAACGCAGTATTTT. Encoded protein: CASSWDRSTQYF. Full variable domain (remainder filled in from reference TRBV28 and TRBJ2-3): DVKVTQSSRYLVKRTGEKVFLECVQDMDHENMFWYRQDPGLGLRLIYFSYDVKMKEKGDIPEGYSVSREKKERFSLILESASTNQTSMYLCASSWDRSTQYFGPGTRLTVL.

The sample holds one count of this clone. The chain couples TRBV9 to TRBJ1-6, with unresolved D. Trimming left V 7 bases short and J 8 bases short, with 19 bases between. Germline V lookup: CDR1 SGDLS, CDR2 YYNGEE. The CDR3 length is 15 residues. Here the CDR3 reads CASDIDGRKDSPLHF. DNA of the CDR3: TGTGCCAGCGATATTGACGGCAGAAAGGATTCACCCCTCCACTTT. Looking up the rest from reference TRBV9 and TRBJ1-6 gives the full variable domain: DSGVTQTPKHLITATGQRVTLRCSPRSGDLSVYWYQQSLDQGLQFLIQYYNGEERAKGNILERFSAQQFPDLHSELNLSSLELGDSALYFCASDIDGRKDSPLHFGNGTRLTVT.

The V gene is TRBV6-9, the J gene TRBJ1-2; the D gene is possibly TRBD1 (6 bases). The CDR3 contains 16 residues. Germline CDR1 MNHGY, CDR2 SVAAGI. CDR3 protein: CARGERRGTANYGYTF. The CDR3 nucleotides are TGTGCGAGGGGGGAGCGGCGGGGTACAGCTAACTATGGCTACACCTTC.

V is TRBV27 and J is TRBJ2-3; D possibly matches TRBD1 or TRBD2 (6 bases each). Trimming removed 2 bases at V and 11 bases at J, with 23 bases between. CDR1 MNHEY and CDR2 SMNVEV come from the germline V gene (reference sequence). This CDR3 has 16 amino acids. The DNA for the CDR3 is TGTGCCAGCAGTTTACAAGGGGGGATCCTATCTAGTGGGCAGTATTTT. Translated, it gives CASSLQGGILSSGQYF.

This chain connects TRBV19 to TRBJ1-1; unclear D gene. Deletions cut 6 bases from V and 10 bases from J, with 15 bases between. The CDR3 length is 12 residues. The germline V gene has CDR1 LNHDA and CDR2 SQIVND (reference sequence). The CDR3 region is CASSPPMAPAFF. The CDR3 DNA reads TGTGCCAGTAGCCCCCCTATGGCTCCAGCTTTCTTT.

V and J are TRBV7-2 and TRBJ2-2, with a possible D match to TRBD1 (5 bases). Trimming pared 1 base from V and 5 bases from J, leaving 11 bases between. CDR1 and CDR2 (germline): SGHTA, FQGNSA. This CDR3 has 15 residues. The CDR3 DNA is TGTGCCAGCAGCTTAGGGGGCCTTGCGACCGGGGAGCTGTTTTTT. It specifies CASSLGGLATGELFF.

This clone was seen a handful of times. The chain recombines TRBV2 with TRBJ1-5, with 9 bases matching TRBD1. V trimming: 4 bases; J trimming: 5 bases; junction bases outside the gene matches: 9. This CDR3 comprises 16 residues. Germline loops: CDR1 SNHLY, CDR2 FYNNEI. CDR3 sequence reads: CASSGDPGQGYQPQHF. The CDR3 DNA is TGTGCCAGCAGTGGGGACCCGGGACAGGGCTATCAGCCCCAGCATTTT.

The genes are TRBV29-1 and TRBJ2-1, with 8 bases aligning to TRBD1. This CDR3 spans 14 amino acids. The germline CDR1 and CDR2 sequences are SQVTM and ANQGSEA. J was trimmed by 4 bases and V by 5 bases; bases with no gene match: 7. Here the CDR3 reads CSVPPGQGYNEQFF. For the CDR3, the DNA is TGCAGCGTTCCCCCCGGACAGGGATACAATGAGCAGTTCTTC.

This clone was seen more than once but under ten times. The V and J genes are TRBV7-3 and TRBJ2-2, with TRBD1 matching over 8 bases. The germline gives CDR1 SGHTA, CDR2 FQGTGA. The CDR3 consists of 15 residues. V was pared by 4 bases and J by 0 bases, with 1 base of the junction left unmatched. The CDR3 DNA is TGTGCCAGCAGCTCGGACAGGGCGAACACCGGGGAGCTGTTTTTT. Its translation is CASSSDRANTGELFF.